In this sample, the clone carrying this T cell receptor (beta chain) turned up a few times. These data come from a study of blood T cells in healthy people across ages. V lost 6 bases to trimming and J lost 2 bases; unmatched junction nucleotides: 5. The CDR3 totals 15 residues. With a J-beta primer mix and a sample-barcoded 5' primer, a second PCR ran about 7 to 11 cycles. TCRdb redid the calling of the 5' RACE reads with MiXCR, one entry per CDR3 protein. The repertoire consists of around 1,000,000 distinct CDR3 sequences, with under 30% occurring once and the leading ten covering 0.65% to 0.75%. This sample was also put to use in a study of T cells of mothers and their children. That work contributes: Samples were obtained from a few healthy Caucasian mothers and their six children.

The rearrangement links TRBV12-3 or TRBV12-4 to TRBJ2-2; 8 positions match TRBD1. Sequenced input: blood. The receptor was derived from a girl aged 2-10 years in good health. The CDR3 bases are TGTGCCAGCAGCCCGGACAGGGTAAACACCGGGGAGCTGTTTTTT. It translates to CASSPDRVNTGELFF.